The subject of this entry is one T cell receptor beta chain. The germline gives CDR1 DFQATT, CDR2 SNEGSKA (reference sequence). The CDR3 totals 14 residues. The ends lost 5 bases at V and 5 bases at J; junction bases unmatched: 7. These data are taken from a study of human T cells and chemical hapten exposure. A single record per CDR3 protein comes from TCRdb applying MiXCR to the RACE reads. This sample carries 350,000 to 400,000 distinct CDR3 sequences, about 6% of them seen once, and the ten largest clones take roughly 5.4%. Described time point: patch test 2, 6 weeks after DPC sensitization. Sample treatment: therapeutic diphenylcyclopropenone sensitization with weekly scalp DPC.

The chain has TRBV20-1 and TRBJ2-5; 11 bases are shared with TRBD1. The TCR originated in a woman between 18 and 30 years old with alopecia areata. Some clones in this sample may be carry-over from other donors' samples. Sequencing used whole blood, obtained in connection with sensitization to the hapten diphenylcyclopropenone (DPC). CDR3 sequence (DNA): TGCAGTGCTGGAGGACAGGGGGCGGCGGAGACCCAGTACTTC. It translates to CSAGGQGAAETQYF.